The 7 T cell receptor beta chains reported below all come from one sample, sequenced in a study of radiotherapy plus CTLA-4 blockade in lung cancer. Sequencing was performed with immunoSEQ multiplex PCR; in TCRdb, only in-frame clones are kept and a portion is missing. The sample lists about 66,000 clones; approximately 83% were seen once. The source was peripheral blood, collected from a patient treated with radiotherapy plus ipilimumab. These receptors were taken from a human donor with non-small cell lung cancer who had a partial response to radiotherapy plus ipilimumab.

This sequence joins TRBV11-1 and TRBJ2-1, with 10 bases matching TRBD2. J gave up 8 bases and V 5 bases, and 6 bases lay outside the gene matches. Germline V gene lookup returns CDR1 SGHAT and CDR2 FQDESV (reference sequence). The CDR3 runs 14 residues. CDR3 sequence: CASSLGAGGYEQFF. Written as DNA, the CDR3 is TGTGCCAGCAGCCTGGGAGCGGGAGGGTATGAGCAGTTCTTC. Variable domain in full (rest from reference TRBV11-1 and TRBJ2-1): EAEVAQSPRYKITEKSQAVAFWCDPISGHATLYWYRQILGQGPELLVQFQDESVVDDSQLPKDRFSAERLKGVDSTLKIQPAELGDSAMYLCASSLGAGGYEQFFGPGTRLTVL.

The chain is built from TRBV2 and TRBJ2-1, with 13 bases aligning to TRBD2. J gave up 7 bases and V 2 bases, and 8 bases lay outside the gene matches. Looked up from germline, CDR1 is SNHLY and CDR2 is FYNNEI. The CDR3 totals 17 residues. CDR3 sequence: CASSERTSGRGLNEQFF. In DNA form, the CDR3 reads TGTGCCAGCAGTGAAAGGACTAGCGGGAGAGGTTTAAATGAGCAGTTCTTC.

V and J are TRBV6-5 and TRBJ1-1; D may be TRBD1 (5 bases). Trimming stripped 6 bases from V and 0 bases from J, with 8 bases between. CDR3 length: 13 residues. Germline V gene sequence: CDR1 MNHEY, CDR2 SVGAGI. The CDR3 DNA reads as TGTGCCAGCAGGCAGGGATTGAACACTGAAGCTTTCTTT. It is translated as CASRQGLNTEAFF.

The rearrangement joins TRBV4-1 to TRBJ1-5; D might be TRBD1 (6 bases). This CDR3 contains 15 residues. Trimming took 3 bases from V and 5 from J, leaving 14 bases between them. Germline assignment: CDR1 MGHRA and CDR2 YSYEKL. The CDR3 loop is CASSHPSGGHQPQHF. CDR3 in DNA: TGCGCCAGCAGCCACCCTTCCGGGGGGCATCAGCCCCAGCATTTT.

The V gene is TRBV15, the J gene TRBJ2-2; 11 positions match TRBD1. J was trimmed by 6 bases and V by 6 bases; bases with no gene match: 3. Germline assignment: CDR1 LNHNV and CDR2 YYDKDF (reference sequence). The CDR3 covers 14 residues. CDR3 DNA: TGTGCCACCAGGGACAGGGGGCGTTCCGGGGAGCTGTTTTTT. The encoded protein is CATRDRGRSGELFF.

This sequence joins TRBV5-4 and TRBJ1-1; 7 bases agree with TRBD1. The CDR3 loop spans 15 amino acids. Trimming took 3 bases from V and 8 from J; bases not matched to a gene: 13. Germline V gene data show CDR1 as SGHNT and CDR2 as YYREEE (reference sequence). The CDR3, as DNA: TGTGCCAGCAGCTCGTGGTCGGACGCAGGGGGAGAAGCTTTCTTT. It yields the protein CASSSWSDAGGEAFF.

The chain recombines TRBV30 with TRBJ1-1, with D unresolved. Trimming shortened V by 0 bases and J by 5 bases, and 10 bases separated the two germline ends. Germline lookup yields CDR1 GTSNPN and CDR2 SVGIG (reference sequence). This CDR3 is built from 13 residues. This chain's CDR3 is CAWSVNRETEAFF. The CDR3 coding sequence is TGTGCCTGGAGTGTAAATAGAGAAACTGAAGCTTTCTTT. The variable domain in full, with the rest retrieved from reference TRBV30 and TRBJ1-1, is SQTIHQWPATLVQPVGSPLSLECTVEGTSNPNLYWYRQAAGRGLQLLFYSVGIGQISSEVPQNLSASRPQDRQFILSSKKLLLSDSGFYLCAWSVNRETEAFFGQGTRLTVV.